Listed below are T cell receptor beta chains from one sample, sequenced in a study of T cell responses to AZD1222 COVID-19 vaccine. The method was immunoSEQ multiplex PCR; TCRdb's version includes in-frame clones alone and lacks a portion of them. The sample has tens of thousands of clones, approximately 88% seen once. Specimen: peripheral blood, collected 28 days after the second AZD1222 dose. The receptor source for this set is an adult who received the AZD1222 COVID-19 vaccine. Each CDR3 is given with its conserved first and last residue. Each record gives: D gene, J gene, V gene, clone size, CDR3 DNA, CDR3 protein. D genes are given only for firm matches. Only part of the rows carry a size: once, few, many, or a class if the clone is expanded.

>NA|TRBJ2-2|TRBV3-1/TRBV3-2|NA
TGTGCCAGCAGCCCGTCCGGGACACCGGAGACCGGGGAGCTGTTTTTT
CASSPSGTPETGELFF
>NA|TRBJ2-3|TRBV5-1|once
TGCGCCTGCTCCGGCGAGATTGGGGCAGATACGCAGTATTTT
CACSGEIGADTQYF
>NA|TRBJ1-6|TRBV13|once
TGTGCCAGCAGCCACGGAGGGAATTCACCCCTCCACTTT
CASSHGGNSPLHF
>NA|TRBJ1-5|TRBV5-6|few
TGTGCCAGCAGCTTGTTACATAGCAATCAGCCCCAGCATTTT
CASSLLHSNQPQHF
>NA|TRBJ1-1|TRBV7-9|NA
TGTGCCAGCAGCATGGCGGGACTTCAGAGAGCTTTCTTT
CASSMAGLQRAFF
>NA|TRBJ1-2|TRBV7-9|NA
TGTGCCAGCAGCTTAGAAGCAGACATCTATGGCTACACCTTC
CASSLEADIYGYTF
>NA|TRBJ1-1|TRBV7-9|NA
TGTGCCAGCAACCCTACCGGAGGGAACACTGAAGCTTTCTTT
CASNPTGGNTEAFF
>NA|TRBJ1-5|TRBV15|NA
TGTGCCACCAGCACCCGGACTGATTCCTATAGCAATCAGCCCCAGCATTTT
CATSTRTDSYSNQPQHF
>TRBD2|TRBJ2-7|TRBV2|NA
TGTGCCAGCAGGGGGGAGGGGAGGATTTACGAGCAGTACTTC
CASRGEGRIYEQYF
>TRBD1|TRBJ1-2|TRBV3-1/TRBV3-2|NA
TGTGCCAGCAGCCAAGGGGTCAGGGGGCCCTATGGCTACACCTTC
CASSQGVRGPYGYTF
>NA|TRBJ2-2|TRBV11-2|medium-sized
TGTGCCAGCAGCCTCCACATGGGTTTCGGGGAGCTGTTTTTT
CASSLHMGFGELFF
>NA|TRBJ1-4|TRBV7-2|NA
TGTGCCAGCAGCCAACCACGAGGGAGCGCTAATGAAAAACTGTTTTTT
CASSQPRGSANEKLFF
>NA|TRBJ2-7|TRBV30|NA
TGTGCCTGGAGTTTCTCCCTGGTGGGGTCGTCCTACGAGCAGTACTTC
CAWSFSLVGSSYEQYF
>TRBD1|TRBJ2-5|TRBV5-4|NA
TGTGCCAGCAGCACAAAGACAGGGGCGGGCCAAGAGACCCAGTACTTC
CASSTKTGAGQETQYF